The clone carrying this T cell receptor (beta chain) was found many times. The data belong to a study of low-dose radiotherapy and immunotherapy resistance in tumors. Study in general: Patients of Cohort 1 had 0.5 Gy fractions every 2 weeks, which summed to 6.5 Gy. Over 26 weeks, cohort 2 got 1 Gy every two weeks, reaching 13 Gy.

Covering alpha and beta chains, TRAV- and TRBV-specific primers were used for the first-strand cDNA. The PCR that amplified TCRs ran for 20 cycles, relying on a constant-region primer and a V-primer adapter. mRNA isolates were amplified via in vitro transcription. Each CDR3 protein is one row after TCRdb ran MiXCR on the reads. The sample lists some 88,000 distinct CDR3 sequences, 9.4% occurring once. V shed 0 bases, J shed 6 bases, and the junction held 2 bases outside the gene matches. The germline V gene has CDR1 SEHNR and CDR2 FQNEAQ (reference sequence). This CDR3 has 14 amino acids. Time point defined: before trial treatment. It was nivolumab, ipilimumab, aspirin, low-dose cyclophosphamide and low-dose radiotherapy that donors received.

The chain links TRBV7-9 to TRBJ2-1, with TRBD2 matching 7 bases. The sequencing used PBMCs, collected before treatment. The TCR comes from a male donor with prostate cancer. Here the CDR3 reads CASSLAGGTNEQFF. The CDR3 DNA reads as TGTGCCAGCAGCTTAGCGGGAGGGACCAATGAGCAGTTCTTC.